This TCR beta chain originates from a study of blood T cell repertoires in COVID-19. Study overall: The study drew acute and convalescent COVID-19 samples from the United States, Italy and Spain. T cells, B-cell-depleted T cells, or PBMCs provided the cDNA or gDNA that served as material.

In the original analysis: Estimates of nucleated cell counts were drawn from the amplification of reference gene primers. Using immunoSEQ multiplex PCR, the repertoire was profiled, and TCRdb retains in-frame clones only, with some absent. D and trimming were read from the DNA, whereas the V and J calls and clone size are those reported in that table. The table shows approximately 100,000 clones, with roughly 82% occurring only once. The CDR3 sequence is 16 residues long. The J segment lost 3 bases and the V segment lost 5 bases, leaving 12 bases of the junction unmatched. CDR1 and CDR2 from the germline V gene are SGHAT and FQDESV (reference sequence).

This chain uses TRBV11-1 with TRBJ2-7, with 8 bases identical to TRBD2. The sample comprised peripheral blood. The TCR was taken from a human donor in a cohort sampled during active COVID-19. The CDR3 region is CASSTRTGGSIYEQYF. Written as DNA, the CDR3 is TGTGCCAGCAGCACAAGGACGGGGGGGTCAATCTACGAGCAGTACTTC.